Shown below are 2 T cell receptor beta chains from a single sample sequenced in a study of OX40 agonist ivuxolimab in advanced cancers. TCRdb keeps only in-frame clones here, not all; method: immunoSEQ multiplex PCR. The repertoire holds 100,000 or so clones, roughly 80% seen once, with 5.5% in the top ten. The input for sequencing was CD4+ or CD8+ T cells sorted from blood, taken in a trial of the OX40 agonist ivuxolimab. The receptors originated from an adult with an advanced solid tumor such as melanoma, head and neck, liver or kidney cancer.

The chain joins TRBV27 to TRBJ2-1; TRBD2 might be the D (6 bases). The CDR3 consists of 14 residues. Germline CDR1 and CDR2: MNHEY and SMNVEV (reference sequence). With 2 bases removed from V and 8 bases from J, the gap between germline ends came to 13 bases. CDR3 sequence (DNA): TGTGCCAGCAGTTTACAACGGGAGATCGATGAGCAGTTCTTC. Translating gives CASSLQREIDEQFF.

The CDR3 nucleotides read TGTGCCAGCAAGTTATTAGACATGAACACTGAAGCTTTCTTT. Translation gives CASKLLDMNTEAFF. V and J are TRBV9 and TRBJ1-1; D not certain. With 6 bases removed from V and 0 bases from J, the gap between germline ends came to 12 bases. CDR1 is SGDLS and CDR2 is YYNGEE in the germline V gene. This CDR3 is built from 14 residues. The entire variable domain, with the rest obtained from reference TRBV9 and TRBJ1-1, is as follows: DSGVTQTPKHLITATGQRVTLRCSPRSGDLSVYWYQQSLDQGLQFLIQYYNGEERAKGNILERFSAQQFPDLHSELNLSSLELGDSALYFCASKLLDMNTEAFFGQGTRLTVV.